Below are 27 T cell receptor beta chains sequenced from a single sample in a study of blood T cell repertoires in COVID-19. The method was immunoSEQ multiplex PCR; TCRdb's version includes in-frame clones alone and lacks a portion of them. The sample records around 130,000 clones, around 81% being singletons. Source material: peripheral blood. These receptors all stem from a human donor in a cohort sampled during active COVID-19.

The V gene is TRBV5-1, the J gene TRBJ2-1; D perhaps matches TRBD1 (5 bases). Germline V gives CDR1 SGHRS, CDR2 YFSETQ. V lost 1 base and J lost 0, with 8 bases in between. The length of the CDR3 is 15 residues. In DNA, the CDR3 is TGCGCCAGCAGCTTGAACCAGGGCTCCTACAATGAGCAGTTCTTC. Residues: CASSLNQGSYNEQFF.

The V gene is TRBV20-1, the J gene TRBJ2-4; 7 nucleotides line up with TRBD1. CDR1 and CDR2 from the germline V gene are DFQATT and SNEGSKA (reference sequence). The CDR3 is 16 amino acids. With 3 bases clipped from V and 5 bases from J, the junction kept 13 bases outside the gene matches. Written as DNA, the CDR3 is TGCAGTGCTAGTCTCACCCGACAGGGAAGGCAAAACATTCAGTACTTC. It codes for CSASLTRQGRQNIQYF.

CDR3 nucleotides: TGTGCCAGCAGCTTATTTGGACTCAATTTGAACACTGAAGCTTTCTTT. This gives the protein CASSLFGLNLNTEAFF. The chain recombines TRBV7-3 with TRBJ1-1, with D unresolved. Trimming took 2 bases from V and 0 from J, leaving 13 bases between them. The CDR3 sequence is 16 residues long. CDR1 and CDR2 from the germline V gene are SGHTA and FQGTGA. The whole variable domain, remainder taken from reference TRBV7-3 and TRBJ1-1, is GAGVSQTPSNKVTEKGKYVELRCDPISGHTALYWYRQSLGQGPEFLIYFQGTGAADDSGLPNDRFFAVRPEGSVSTLKIQRTERGDSAVYLCASSLFGLNLNTEAFFGQGTRLTVV.

Of note for this clone: Other DNA sequences in this sample translate to the same CDR3. V is TRBV5-1 and J is TRBJ2-1; D is perhaps TRBD2 (6 bases). Per the germline V gene, CDR1 is SGHRS and CDR2 is YFSETQ. The CDR3 contains 15 residues. Trimming took off 2 bases at V and 0 bases at J, with 9 bases between the two ends. The CDR3 coding sequence is TGCGCCAGCAGCTTCGGGGGTAGCTCCTACAATGAGCAGTTCTTC. Its protein is CASSFGGSSYNEQFF.

The chain links TRBV25-1 to TRBJ1-2, with D perhaps matching TRBD1 (6 bases). This CDR3 is 14 amino acids long. V lost 4 bases and J 8 bases, leaving 17 bases between the germline ends. Looked up from germline, CDR1 is MGHDK and CDR2 is SYGVNS. CDR3 in DNA: TGTGCCAGCAGTGGGGGACATTTGGCAGGAGGCTACACCTTC. Protein sequence: CASSGGHLAGGYTF.

The chain recombines TRBV7-9 with TRBJ1-1; 7 positions match TRBD1. Trimming took 2 bases from V and 2 from J; bases not matched to a gene: 5. This CDR3 has 15 residues. The germline V gene encodes CDR1 SEHNR and CDR2 FQNEAQ (reference sequence). The CDR3 DNA sequence: TGTGCCAGCAGCTTAAAGAGACAGGGCAACACTGAAGCTTTCTTT. Protein: CASSLKRQGNTEAFF.

The sample holds a few counts of this clone. This chain links TRBV4-2 with TRBJ2-1, with 8 bases that match TRBD2. Germline V gives CDR1 LGHNA, CDR2 YNFKEQ. The V segment lost 4 bases and the J segment 2 bases; nucleotides outside the gene matches: 4. The CDR3 spans 15 residues. As DNA, the CDR3 is TGTGCCAGCAGCCTGGCGGGGGGCACCTACAATGAGCAGTTCTTC. Residues: CASSLAGGTYNEQFF.

Worth noting for this clone: Distinct nucleotide sequences in the sample also encode this CDR3. V and J are TRBV7-8 and TRBJ2-3, with 12 bases that match TRBD2. The CDR3 is 16 amino acids. Germline loops: CDR1 SGHVS, CDR2 FQNEAQ. Trimming removed 5 bases from V and 1 base from J; junction bases left unmatched: 4. For the CDR3, the DNA is TGTGCCAGCAGCCCGCGGACTAGCGGGGGCACAGATACGCAGTATTTT. Its translation is CASSPRTSGGTDTQYF.

V is TRBV18 and J is TRBJ1-4; no reliable D call. V lost 2 bases, J lost 8 bases, and 9 bases lay in between. CDR1 and CDR2 from the germline V gene are KGHSH and LQKENI. CDR3 length: 13 amino acids. As DNA, the CDR3 is TGTGCCAGCTCACCAAGACCTAGGGAAAAACTGTTTTTT. It encodes CASSPRPREKLFF.

V and J are TRBV4-1 and TRBJ1-2; D unresolved. Germline CDR1 MGHRA, CDR2 YSYEKL. The length of the CDR3 is 14 residues. V was pared by 1 base and J by 7 bases, with 13 bases between. The CDR3: CASSQGWTGSGYTF. CDR3 coding DNA: TGCGCCAGCAGCCAAGGGTGGACTGGGTCTGGCTACACCTTC.

V and J are TRBV19 and TRBJ2-1, with TRBD2 matching 8 bases. CDR1 and CDR2 (germline): LNHDA, SQIVND (reference sequence). V lost 3 bases and J lost 0; bases outside the gene matches: 7. The CDR3 totals 17 residues. Written as DNA, the CDR3 is TGTGCCAGTAGTATCATGTTAGCGGGGTTCTCCTACAATGAGCAGTTCTTC. This sequence encodes CASSIMLAGFSYNEQFF. The full variable domain, its missing parts supplied by reference TRBV19 and TRBJ2-1, is DGGITQSPKYLFRKEGQNVTLSCEQNLNHDAMYWYRQDPGQGLRLIYYSQIVNDFQKGDIAEGYSVSREKKESFPLTVTSAQKNPTAFYLCASSIMLAGFSYNEQFFGPGTRLTVL.

The chain recombines TRBV9 with TRBJ1-4, with D perhaps matching TRBD1 (6 bases). The CDR3 runs 14 residues. Germline V gene sequence: CDR1 SGDLS, CDR2 YYNGEE. Trimming removed 2 bases at V and 6 bases at J, with 11 bases between. CDR3 DNA: TGTGCCAGCAGCGTGAGTGGGGGCTATGAAAAACTGTTTTTT. Protein: CASSVSGGYEKLFF.

The chain has TRBV5-1 and TRBJ1-5; D possibly corresponds to TRBD1 (5 bases). CDR1 and CDR2 from the germline V gene are SGHRS and YFSETQ. CDR3 length: 15 amino acids. With 0 bases removed from V and 7 bases from J, the gap between germline ends came to 14 bases. Here the CDR3 DNA reads TGCGCCAGCAGCTTGGAAGGGGATGAGCGCCAGCCCCAGCATTTT. This translates into CASSLEGDERQPQHF.

The sample holds one count of this clone. This chain connects TRBV30 to TRBJ1-1; D perhaps matches TRBD1 (6 bases). The CDR3 is 13 amino acids. V was cut by 1 base and J by 1 base, with 7 bases left in between. Germline loops: CDR1 GTSNPN, CDR2 SVGIG (reference sequence). The CDR3 nucleotides read TGTGCCTGGAGTGAAGGGGGGAACACTGAAGCTTTCTTT. Its translation is CAWSEGGNTEAFF.

The J gene is TRBJ1-6, the V gene TRBV14; no reliable D call. The CDR3 is made up of 15 amino acids. Trimming took 2 bases from V and 14 from J, leaving 19 bases between them. Germline V gene sequence: CDR1 SGHDN, CDR2 FVKESK. The CDR3 DNA sequence: TGTGCCAGCAGCCAATTTAGTTTCTCCCCCGACACCCTCCACTTT. Translating gives CASSQFSFSPDTLHF.

V usage is TRBV5-1 and J usage is TRBJ2-5; 11 positions match TRBD2. Germline CDR1 SGHRS, CDR2 YFSETQ. The V and J ends lost 4 bases and 0 bases, in that order; junction bases with no gene match: 5. CDR3 length: 16 amino acids. CDR3 in DNA: TGCGCCAGCAGCGTGCTAGCGGGGGGACACCAAGAGACCCAGTACTTC. Translation: CASSVLAGGHQETQYF.

The chain combines TRBV7-8 with TRBJ2-7; 8 bases match TRBD1. The CDR3 has 18 amino acids. Per the germline V gene, CDR1 is SGHVS and CDR2 is FQNEAQ. After removal of 0 bases from V and 0 bases from J, the junction contained 10 bases not matched to a gene. DNA for the CDR3: TGTGCCAGCAGCTTAGCGGCCTCGGGACAGGCAATCTCCTACGAGCAGTACTTC. Translation: CASSLAASGQAISYEQYF.

CDR3 protein: CASSPNQQGMDYGYTF. CDR3 DNA sequence: TGTGCCAGCAGCCCCAACCAACAGGGGATGGACTATGGCTACACCTTC. The rearrangement links TRBV7-9 to TRBJ1-2, with 7 nucleotides matching TRBD1. In germline, CDR1 is SEHNR, CDR2 FQNEAQ (reference sequence). Germline trimming cut 5 bases from V and 3 bases from J; bases unmatched to any gene: 12. The CDR3 length is 16 residues.

The chain has TRBV10-2 and TRBJ2-7, with 10 bases that match TRBD2. CDR1 is WSHSY and CDR2 is SAAADI in the germline V gene. V was pared by 6 bases and J by 3 bases, with 8 bases of the junction left unmatched. The CDR3 is made up of 15 amino acids. CDR3 DNA sequence: TGCGCCAGCAGGGAGGGGACTAGCGACCTCTACGAGCAGTACTTC. Translated, it gives CASREGTSDLYEQYF.

The chain joins TRBV3-1 (or the pseudogene TRBV3-2) to TRBJ1-1, with D possibly matching TRBD1 (6 bases). Germline lookup yields CDR1 LGHDT and CDR2 YNNKEL (reference sequence). This CDR3 contains 15 residues. V was pared by 4 bases and J by 6 bases, with 18 bases between. The CDR3 loop is CASSLLSRGGSEAFF. As DNA, the CDR3 is TGTGCCAGCAGCCTTCTTTCCAGGGGAGGGTCTGAAGCTTTCTTT.

The table lists this clone with a few counts. The chain has TRBV30 and TRBJ2-7; D is uncertain. Germline V CDR1 and CDR2: GTSNPN, SVGIG (reference sequence). This CDR3 spans 13 amino acids. V lost 8 bases, J lost 0 bases, and 14 bases lay in between. CDR3 residues: CALSAGLSYEQYF. In DNA form, the CDR3 reads TGTGCCCTGTCGGCAGGCCTCTCCTACGAGCAGTACTTC.

The chain is built from TRBV19 and TRBJ2-7, with a tentative D call TRBD1 (5 bases). The CDR3 contains 16 residues. V lost 3 bases and J lost 4, with 19 bases in between. CDR1 is LNHDA, CDR2 SQIVND, per germline (reference sequence). DNA of the CDR3: TGTGCCAGTAGTATCGGCGCTAGGGGTCTGACGTACGAGCAGTACTTC. It translates to CASSIGARGLTYEQYF.

The chain joins TRBV6-5 to TRBJ2-7, with D possibly being TRBD2 (5 bases). Germline assignment: CDR1 MNHEY and CDR2 SVGAGI. V lost 6 bases to trimming and J lost 4 bases, with 19 bases between them. This CDR3 region has 15 residues. DNA of the CDR3: TGTGCCAGCAGCCCCCAAGGAGGAAGCTCGTACGAGCAGTACTTC. This translates into CASSPQGGSSYEQYF.

The gene calls are TRBV11-1 and TRBJ2-1, with 11 bases lining up with TRBD2. V trimming: 5 bases; J trimming: 6 bases; junction bases outside the gene matches: 6. Germline CDR1 reads SGHAT; CDR2 reads FQDESV (reference sequence). The length of the CDR3 is 15 residues. As DNA, the CDR3 is TGTGCCAGCAGCCCAGACGGACTAGCGGGCAATGAGCAGTTCTTC. Its protein is CASSPDGLAGNEQFF.

This clone was counted once. The rearrangement links TRBV19 to TRBJ2-5; 8 positions match TRBD1. Germline V gene lookup returns CDR1 LNHDA and CDR2 SQIVND (reference sequence). V was pared by 5 bases and J by 4 bases, with 9 bases of the junction left unmatched. The CDR3 spans 15 residues. CDR3 sequence reads: CASSPWTGHGETQYF. The CDR3 nucleotides are TGTGCCAGTAGTCCCTGGACAGGGCATGGAGAGACCCAGTACTTC.

The chain uses TRBV7-7 and TRBJ2-2; 8 positions agree with TRBD1. V lost 5 bases and J lost 6; bases outside the gene matches: 8. Germline CDR1 SSHAT, CDR2 FNYEAQ (reference sequence). The CDR3 is made up of 15 amino acids. The CDR3 here is CASSRGRGQSGELFF. For the CDR3, the DNA is TGTGCCAGCAGCCGCGGCAGGGGGCAGTCCGGGGAGCTGTTTTTT.

The chain employs TRBV6-5 and TRBJ1-2, with 10 bases aligning to TRBD1. The V and J ends lost 5 bases and 8 bases, in that order; junction bases with no gene match: 5. CDR3 length: 13 amino acids. Germline CDR1 and CDR2: MNHEY and SVGAGI. Here the CDR3 DNA reads TGTGCCAGCAGTCTTGACAGGGGGCAAGGCTACACCTTC. This translates into CASSLDRGQGYTF.